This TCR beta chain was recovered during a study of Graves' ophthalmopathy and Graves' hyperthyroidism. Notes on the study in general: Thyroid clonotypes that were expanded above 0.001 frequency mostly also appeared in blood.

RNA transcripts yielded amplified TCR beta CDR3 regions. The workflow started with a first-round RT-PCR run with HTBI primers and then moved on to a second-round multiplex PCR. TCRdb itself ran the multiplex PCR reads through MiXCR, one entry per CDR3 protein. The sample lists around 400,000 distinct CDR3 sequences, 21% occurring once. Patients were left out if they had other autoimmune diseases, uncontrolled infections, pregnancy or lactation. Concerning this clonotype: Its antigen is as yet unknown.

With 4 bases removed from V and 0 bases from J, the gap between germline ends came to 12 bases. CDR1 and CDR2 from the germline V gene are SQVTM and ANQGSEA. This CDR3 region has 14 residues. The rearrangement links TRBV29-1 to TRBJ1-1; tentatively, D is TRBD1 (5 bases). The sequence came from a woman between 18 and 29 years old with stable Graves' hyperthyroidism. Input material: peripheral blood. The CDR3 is CSVVQGFMNTEAFF. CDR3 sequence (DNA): TGCAGCGTTGTTCAGGGATTCATGAACACTGAAGCTTTCTTT.